These 13 T cell receptor beta chains share one sample of origin, sequenced in a study of control samples from healthy donors and cancer patients. Method: immunoSEQ multiplex PCR; TCRdb's copy keeps in-frame clones and lacks some. The sample contains around 63,000 clones, around 87% of which appear only once. Sequencing was carried out using PBMCs. These receptors originate from a woman aged 50 to 60 with head and neck cancer.

The rearrangement joins TRBV27 to TRBJ2-2; 11 bases map to TRBD2. Trimming took 4 bases from V and 5 from J; bases not matched to a gene: 3. Germline V gene sequence: CDR1 MNHEY, CDR2 SMNVEV (reference sequence). The CDR3 length is 15 residues. The CDR3 DNA is TGTGCCAGCAGTTGGGCTAGCGGGGGGACCGGGGAGCTGTTTTTT. This encodes CASSWASGGTGELFF.

The CDR3, as DNA: TGCGCCAGCAGCCACGGGACAGGGAATCAGCCCCAGCATTTT. Translation: CASSHGTGNQPQHF. The chain recombines TRBV4-1 with TRBJ1-5, with 9 bases identical to TRBD1. The CDR3 consists of 14 residues. Losses at the gene ends were 3 bases for V and 4 bases for J; bases not matched to a gene: 1. CDR1 and CDR2 (germline): MGHRA, YSYEKL.

The rearrangement links TRBV7-2 to TRBJ2-3, with 10 bases that match TRBD2. This CDR3 is built from 14 residues. Germline trimming cut 5 bases from V and 5 bases from J; bases unmatched to any gene: 4. Germline CDR1 reads SGHTA; CDR2 reads FQGNSA. The CDR3 nucleotides read TGTGCCAGCAGCCCCAGCGGGGGGGGAGATACGCAGTATTTT. Its translation is CASSPSGGGDTQYF.

CDR3 coding DNA: TGTGCCAGCAGTGGGACGGGGAGTACCTACGAGCAGTACTTC. This sequence encodes CASSGTGSTYEQYF. The chain uses TRBV25-1 and TRBJ2-7, with TRBD2 as a possible D gene (5 bases). V dropped 4 bases and J dropped 2 bases, with 12 bases sitting between them. This CDR3 is 14 amino acids long. Germline CDR1 reads MGHDK; CDR2 reads SYGVNS.

This rearrangement joins TRBV28 to TRBJ2-1, with TRBD2 identical over 10 bases. Germline V gene lookup returns CDR1 MDHEN and CDR2 SYDVKM. J was trimmed by 5 bases and V by 4 bases; bases with no gene match: 8. There are 16 residues in the CDR3. CDR3 residues: CASSSGLADKNNEQFF. Here the CDR3 DNA reads TGTGCCAGCAGTTCCGGACTAGCGGATAAAAACAATGAGCAGTTCTTC.

This chain uses TRBV10-3 with TRBJ1-1; 10 nucleotides align to TRBD1. V shed 2 bases, J shed 6 bases, and the junction held 3 bases outside the gene matches. CDR3 length equals 14 residues. Per the germline V gene, CDR1 is ENHRY and CDR2 is SYGVKD. CDR3 sequence: CAISEPGQGSEAFF. CDR3 DNA sequence: TGTGCCATCAGTGAGCCGGGACAGGGGTCTGAAGCTTTCTTT.

Written as DNA, the CDR3 is TGTGCCAGTAGTATAGGACAGGGGGTGAAAGCTTTCTTT. This codes for CASSIGQGVKAFF. The chain is built from TRBV19 and TRBJ1-1; 9 bases align to TRBD1. Per germline, CDR1 LNHDA and CDR2 SQIVND (reference sequence). CDR3 length equals 13 residues. Losses at the gene ends were 1 base for V and 9 bases for J; bases not matched to a gene: 3.

The chain couples TRBV19 to TRBJ1-5; the D gene is possibly TRBD1 (5 bases). The V gene lost 3 bases and the J gene lost 7 bases, with 10 bases spanning the gap. This CDR3 region has 13 residues. Per the germline V gene, CDR1 is LNHDA and CDR2 is SQIVND (reference sequence). The CDR3 nucleotides read TGTGCCAGTAGTATGAGCAGGGACCAGCCCCAGCATTTT. Its protein product is CASSMSRDQPQHF.

The CDR3 bases are TGTGCCAGCAGTTTGCGAGGACAGGGGGCGCGTGAAAAACTGTTTTTT. Translated, it gives CASSLRGQGAREKLFF. The rearrangement uses TRBV27 and TRBJ1-4; 11 nucleotides agree with TRBD1. The CDR3 is 16 amino acids. V shed 3 bases and J 7 bases; nucleotides not matched to a gene: 7. CDR1 is MNHEY, CDR2 SMNVEV, per germline (reference sequence).

The chain combines TRBV3-1 (or the pseudogene TRBV3-2) with TRBJ1-1; 8 positions agree with TRBD1. Germline values: CDR1 LGHDT, CDR2 YNNKEL (reference sequence). The CDR3 runs 16 residues. V gave up 2 bases and J gave up 11 bases; unmatched junction bases: 16. The CDR3 region is CASSQLPGQDSSGAFF. CDR3 coding DNA: TGTGCCAGCAGCCAATTGCCGGGACAGGACTCTTCGGGTGCTTTCTTT.

The chain carries TRBV3-1 (or the pseudogene TRBV3-2) and TRBJ2-2, with D unresolved. The CDR3 consists of 14 residues. The V end was cut by 2 bases, the J end by 6 bases, with 10 bases between. Per the germline V gene, CDR1 is LGHDT and CDR2 is YNNKEL (reference sequence). The CDR3 is CASSQSERSGELFF. The DNA for the CDR3 is TGTGCCAGCAGCCAATCGGAACGTTCCGGGGAGCTGTTTTTT.

The chain is built from TRBV5-4 and TRBJ2-1; D is undetermined. Germline V gives CDR1 SGHNT, CDR2 YYREEE (reference sequence). The CDR3 length is 15 residues. Trimming removed 4 bases at V and 0 bases at J, with 11 bases between. CDR3 residues: CASSPDGSSYNEQFF. CDR3 nucleotides: TGTGCCAGCAGCCCCGACGGTAGCTCCTACAATGAGCAGTTCTTC.

This rearrangement joins TRBV27 to TRBJ1-1; D is perhaps TRBD1 (6 bases). Per germline, CDR1 MNHEY and CDR2 SMNVEV (reference sequence). V gave up 5 bases and J gave up 5 bases, with 12 bases separating them. The CDR3 consists of 13 residues. CDR3 protein: CASSPFDRTEAFF. The CDR3 nucleotides are TGTGCCAGCAGTCCCTTTGACAGGACTGAAGCTTTCTTT.